The following is a T cell receptor beta chain sequence with its context. This sample stems from a study of glioma-infiltrating T cells. Using RNA template, CDR3s of TCR alpha and beta were amplified with iRepertoire arm-PCR. For one-step reverse transcription and amplification, 100-400 ng of tissue mRNA or PBMC total RNA was used. TCRdb called the multiplex PCR reads again in MiXCR, with one record for every CDR3 protein. The sample records roughly 200,000 distinct CDR3 sequences, around 32% being singletons. The V and J ends lost 3 bases and 3 bases, in that order; junction bases with no gene match: 8. CDR3 size: 18 residues. Per germline, CDR1 MGHRA and CDR2 YSYEKL.

Input material: glioma tissue, nonneoplastic brain tissue, or PBMCs (not recorded which). This clonotype was obtained from a human donor with low-grade glioma or glioblastoma, undergoing nonglioma brain surgery, or in good health (not recorded which). The J gene is TRBJ2-1, the V gene TRBV4-1; 13 nucleotides align to TRBD2. This CDR3 is CASSQRTSGSFHYNEQFF. In DNA form, the CDR3 reads TGCGCCAGCAGCCAGAGGACTAGCGGGAGCTTTCACTACAATGAGCAGTTCTTC.